These 32 T cell receptor beta chains originate from one sample sequenced in a study of beta chain features in type 1 diabetes (dated by TCRdb to 2016 to 2018). Study-wide findings and limitations: Type 1 diabetes patients showed a moderate but significant shortening of TCRB CDR3 length in all four CD4+ subsets.

Their target antigens are unknown. Library method: the immunoSEQ multiplex PCR assay. The entire isolated RNA was reverse transcribed using the High Capacity cDNA Reverse Transcription Kit, and thus expressed TCRB transcripts were sequenced. TCRdb limited this immuneACCESS table to in-frame rearrangements with V and J called. A share of clones is missing; checked studies link under half to unresolved V genes, and the rest is unexplained. The sample table lists around 710,000 clones, around 12% of them with a count of one. The top ten hold around 0.12% of the sample. Sequencing was carried out using naive CD4+ T cells from blood. The label giving this sample's cell subset or site can be read as: true naive CD4+ T cells. Source of these receptors: a man under 40 with type 1 diabetes.

This clone was detected a few times. The V and J genes are TRBV5-4 and TRBJ2-1; no definite D call. The CDR3 length is 14 residues. CDR1 SGHNT and CDR2 YYREEE come from the germline V gene (reference sequence). With 4 bases removed from V and 5 bases from J, the gap between germline ends came to 13 bases. The CDR3 nucleotides are TGTGCCAGCAGCGGTTCGAACTGGGACAATGAGCAGTTCTTC. Translating gives CASSGSNWDNEQFF.

This clone appeared a single time. This sequence joins TRBV5-1 and TRBJ1-4; D gene uncertain. Germline loops: CDR1 SGHRS, CDR2 YFSETQ. The CDR3 runs 14 residues. V lost 4 bases, J lost 7 bases, and 14 bases lay in between. The CDR3 sequence is CASSMTVVGEKLFF. CDR3 in DNA: TGCGCCAGCAGCATGACCGTCGTAGGTGAAAAACTGTTTTTT.

This clone was found a few times. Other nucleotide sequences from this sample produce the same CDR3. V usage is TRBV4-3 and J usage is TRBJ2-2; D is perhaps TRBD1 (6 bases). Trimming took 4 bases from V and 0 from J, leaving 9 bases between them. Looked up from germline, CDR1 is LGHNA and CDR2 is YSLEER. The CDR3 has 15 residues. CDR3 sequence reads: CASSPWTANTGELFF. CDR3 sequence (DNA): TGCGCCAGCAGCCCGTGGACAGCGAACACCGGGGAGCTGTTTTTT.

This chain joins TRBV9 and TRBJ2-1, with D perhaps TRBD2 (6 bases). CDR1 is SGDLS and CDR2 is YYNGEE in the germline V gene. Trimming stripped 3 bases from V and 4 bases from J, with 11 bases between. CDR3 length equals 14 residues. DNA of the CDR3: TGTGCCAGCAGCGCGCGACTAGAGTACAATGAGCAGTTCTTC. Translating it yields CASSARLEYNEQFF.

This rearrangement joins TRBV19 to TRBJ2-3; 10 nucleotides align to TRBD2. Germline lookup yields CDR1 LNHDA and CDR2 SQIVND (reference sequence). The length of the CDR3 is 13 residues. Unmatched junction bases numbered 6, after V lost 8 bases and J lost 7 bases. CDR3 DNA sequence: TGTGCCAGTGTAGCGGGGGGCCGAAATACGCAGTATTTT. Protein: CASVAGGRNTQYF.

The gene calls are TRBV30 and TRBJ2-1; 10 nucleotides agree with TRBD2. The J segment lost 0 bases and the V segment lost 1 base, leaving 3 bases of the junction unmatched. The CDR3 consists of 16 residues. Germline CDR1 is GTSNPN and CDR2 is SVGIG (reference sequence). The CDR3 protein is CAWSEAGGVSYNEQFF. The DNA for the CDR3 is TGTGCCTGGAGTGAAGCGGGAGGGGTCTCCTACAATGAGCAGTTCTTC.

Of note for this clone: Germline and junction disagree at one end, which may indicate a read error. The rearrangement joins TRBV7-2 to TRBJ2-7; 9 bases fit TRBD1. CDR1 is SGHTA, CDR2 FQGNSA, per germline. This CDR3 is built from 11 residues. CDR3 sequence reads: CASNMGDRVVF. CDR3 DNA: TGTGCCAGCAACATGGGGGACAGGGTGGTCTTC.

V and J are TRBV11-2 and TRBJ2-7; 9 positions agree with TRBD1. The germline CDR1 and CDR2 sequences are SGHAT and FQNNGV. This CDR3 is 14 amino acids long. Trimming removed 3 bases from V and 3 bases from J; junction bases left unmatched: 3. CDR3 bases: TGTGCCAGCAGCTTGGACAGGGGAGGCTACGAGCAGTACTTC. Encoded protein: CASSLDRGGYEQYF.

CDR3 DNA: TGTGCCAGCAGTGAGATCGAGACACGGATATATTTT. Translated, it gives CASSEIETRIYF. The chain has TRBV25-1 and TRBJ1-3; D not resolved. The germline CDR1 and CDR2 sequences are MGHDK and SYGVNS. CDR3 length: 12 amino acids. Trimming took off 3 bases at V and 13 bases at J, with 13 bases between the two ends.

The rearrangement uses TRBV21-1 and TRBJ1-2. TRBV21-1 is labeled a pseudogene. CDR3 size: 13 residues. The CDR3 bases are TGTGCCAGCATTTCGGGGAGCGCGGATGGCTACACCTTC. Its protein product is CASISGSADGYTF.

This clone has a handful of counts. V and J are TRBV7-2 and TRBJ2-3; the D is unclear. Germline assignment: CDR1 SGHTA and CDR2 FQGNSA. The V end lost 4 bases, the J end lost 0 bases, and 14 bases lay between the germline ends. The CDR3 length is 16 residues. The CDR3 protein is CASSSSQVSSTDTQYF. The CDR3 nucleotides read TGTGCCAGCAGCTCCAGTCAGGTCTCTAGCACAGATACGCAGTATTTT. The complete variable domain, with remaining parts taken from reference TRBV7-2 and TRBJ2-3, reads GAGVSQSPSNKVTEKGKDVELRCDPISGHTALYWYRQSLGQGLEFLIYFQGNSAPDKSGLPSDRFSAERTGGSVSTLTIQRTQQEDSAVYLCASSSSQVSSTDTQYFGPGTRLTVL.

The CDR3 here is CAISDESGGYNEQFF. CDR3 bases: TGTGCCATCAGTGACGAGTCAGGGGGATACAATGAGCAGTTCTTC. The gene calls are TRBV10-3 and TRBJ2-1, with 7 positions matching TRBD1. V gave up 3 bases and J gave up 4 bases; unmatched junction bases: 6. The CDR3 totals 15 residues. Germline V gene sequence: CDR1 ENHRY, CDR2 SYGVKD.

V is TRBV6-6 and J is TRBJ1-6, with D possibly being TRBD1 (6 bases). This CDR3 has 15 amino acids. The V and J ends lost 7 bases and 9 bases respectively, with 19 bases between them. Germline V gene lookup returns CDR1 MNHNY and CDR2 SVGAGI (reference sequence). The CDR3 DNA sequence: TGTGCCAGCACCCACGGGGGGGCAAGGGGTTCACCCCTCCACTTT. It codes for CASTHGGARGSPLHF.

A few counts support this clone. V is TRBV29-1 and J is TRBJ1-2, with D hard to call. V was cut by 3 bases and J by 6 bases, with 14 bases left in between. CDR3 length: 13 residues. CDR1 is SQVTM, CDR2 ANQGSEA, per germline. The CDR3 bases are TGCAGCGTTGATTTGACACGGGTCAATGGCTACACCTTC. Protein: CSVDLTRVNGYTF. The variable domain in full, with the rest retrieved from reference TRBV29-1 and TRBJ1-2, is SAVISQKPSRDICQRGTSLTIQCQVDSQVTMMFWYRQQPGQSLTLIATANQGSEATYESGFVIDKFPISRPNLTFSTLTVSNMSPEDSSIYLCSVDLTRVNGYTFGSGTRLTVV.

This clone has more than one count but fewer than ten. This chain's CDR3 is CASSLPWGLDGEAFF. In DNA, the CDR3 is TGTGCCAGCAGCCTACCATGGGGACTCGATGGAGAAGCTTTCTTT. V and J are TRBV7-2 and TRBJ1-1, with a possible D match to TRBD1 (5 bases). V lost 5 bases and J lost 8, with 21 bases in between. The V gene's germline CDR1 is SGHTA and CDR2 FQGNSA. CDR3 length: 15 amino acids.

V and J are TRBV11-2 and TRBJ2-7, with D possibly being TRBD1 (5 bases). Germline CDR1 reads SGHAT; CDR2 reads FQNNGV. Between the trimmed V and J ends, which lost 7 bases and 9 bases, there was a span of 13 bases. The CDR3 spans 11 residues. The chain's CDR3 is CASTQGSGQYF. As DNA, the CDR3 is TGTGCCAGCACCCAGGGATCGGGGCAGTACTTC.

J is TRBJ1-6 and V is TRBV2, with D unresolved. This CDR3 contains 14 residues. Germline V CDR1 and CDR2: SNHLY, FYNNEI. Trimming stripped 4 bases from V and 8 bases from J, with 12 bases between. CDR3 coding DNA: TGTGCCAGCAGTGGTTCCACGCAATATTCACCCCTCCACTTT. As protein: CASSGSTQYSPLHF.

This clone was seen more than once but under ten times. V and J are TRBV7-2 and TRBJ2-1; 12 bases align to TRBD2. The V segment lost 4 bases and the J segment 2 bases; nucleotides outside the gene matches: 6. The CDR3 runs to 17 residues. Germline V CDR1 and CDR2: SGHTA, FQGNSA. Written as DNA, the CDR3 is TGTGCCAGCAGCTCCCCTAGCGGGGGGGGACCCTACAATGAGCAGTTCTTC. Translating gives CASSSPSGGGPYNEQFF. Drawing the rest from reference TRBV7-2 and TRBJ2-1, the complete variable domain is GAGVSQSPSNKVTEKGKDVELRCDPISGHTALYWYRQSLGQGLEFLIYFQGNSAPDKSGLPSDRFSAERTGGSVSTLTIQRTQQEDSAVYLCASSSPSGGGPYNEQFFGPGTRLTVL.

This clone was counted only a few times. The chain carries TRBV19 and TRBJ2-1, with D tentatively TRBD2 (7 bases). V lost 4 bases and J lost 2, with 12 bases in between. The V gene's germline CDR1 is LNHDA and CDR2 SQIVND (reference sequence). The CDR3 loop spans 15 amino acids. CDR3 amino acids: CASSKGGEPYNEQFF. The CDR3 DNA sequence: TGTGCCAGTAGTAAAGGGGGGGAGCCCTACAATGAGCAGTTCTTC.

This clone was observed a handful of times. V and J are TRBV9 and TRBJ2-5; D is perhaps TRBD2 (6 bases). The CDR3 is 14 residues long. Trimming removed 4 bases at V and 1 base at J, with 11 bases between. Germline values: CDR1 SGDLS, CDR2 YYNGEE. CDR3 amino acids: CASSPRGSQETQYF. The CDR3 nucleotides read TGTGCCAGCAGCCCCCGGGGGAGCCAAGAGACCCAGTACTTC.

The chain has TRBV18 and TRBJ1-1; perhaps TRBD1 as D (6 bases). The V end was cut by 3 bases, the J end by 3 bases, with 14 bases between. Germline CDR1 reads KGHSH; CDR2 reads LQKENI. This CDR3 region has 15 residues. Here the CDR3 reads CASSPVTGKDTEAFF. CDR3 nucleotide sequence: TGTGCCAGCTCACCCGTGACAGGAAAGGACACTGAAGCTTTCTTT.

This clone was observed a few times. The V gene is TRBV27, the J gene TRBJ2-7, with D possibly TRBD2 on 5 matching bases. In germline, CDR1 is MNHEY, CDR2 SMNVEV (reference sequence). CDR3 length: 15 amino acids. V lost 3 bases, J lost 0 bases, and 12 bases lay in between. The CDR3 DNA is TGTGCCAGCAGTTTGCGGGCTACGAGCTCCTACGAGCAGTACTTC. It is translated as CASSLRATSSYEQYF.

This clone turned up a few times. The chain couples TRBV27 to TRBJ1-4; D gene unclear. Germline V lookup: CDR1 MNHEY, CDR2 SMNVEV (reference sequence). Between the trimmed V and J ends, which lost 3 bases and 6 bases, there was a span of 8 bases. The CDR3 extends over 13 amino acids. DNA for the CDR3: TGTGCCAGCAGTTTTTCCATTGATGAAAAACTGTTTTTT. It yields the protein CASSFSIDEKLFF.

A single count supports this clone. V usage is TRBV19 and J usage is TRBJ1-5, with 7 bases fitting TRBD1. Germline V lookup: CDR1 LNHDA, CDR2 SQIVND (reference sequence). This CDR3 has 16 residues. V was pared by 5 bases and J by 2 bases, with 9 bases of the junction left unmatched. The CDR3 reads CASSPQQGNGNQPQHF. As DNA, the CDR3 is TGTGCCAGTAGTCCCCAACAGGGGAATGGCAATCAGCCCCAGCATTTT.

This chain links TRBV7-8 with TRBJ2-5; 7 nucleotides align to TRBD1. V was pared by 5 bases and J by 10 bases, with 16 bases of the junction left unmatched. This CDR3 has 15 amino acids. Looked up from germline, CDR1 is SGHVS and CDR2 is FQNEAQ. DNA for the CDR3: TGTGCCAGCAGCCCCCTTGGGACAGTTTCTGAGGTCCAGTACTTC. This sequence encodes CASSPLGTVSEVQYF. Full variable domain (remainder filled in from reference TRBV7-8 and TRBJ2-5): GAGVSQSPRYKVAKRGQDVALRCDPISGHVSLFWYQQALGQGPEFLTYFQNEAQLDKSGLPSDRFFAERPEGSVSTLKIQRTQQEDSAVYLCASSPLGTVSEVQYFGPGTRLLVL.

The chain employs TRBV29-1 and TRBJ2-5; perhaps TRBD2 as D (5 bases). Germline lookup yields CDR1 SQVTM and CDR2 ANQGSEA. The V gene lost 6 bases and the J gene lost 11 bases, with 19 bases spanning the gap. The CDR3 length is 12 residues. The CDR3 DNA sequence: TGCAGCGTCCAGCGGACCCCTTCTAAGCAGTACTTC. Translating it yields CSVQRTPSKQYF.

This clone was recorded a few times. This rearrangement joins TRBV5-4 to TRBJ2-5; 7 positions agree with TRBD2. The V gene's germline CDR1 is SGHNT and CDR2 YYREEE (reference sequence). Trimming at V came to 4 bases and at J to 5 bases, leaving 5 bases not matched to a gene. This CDR3 is 13 amino acids long. The CDR3 region is CASSVAGGETQYF. The CDR3 nucleotides read TGTGCCAGCAGCGTGGCCGGGGGGGAGACCCAGTACTTC.

This clone has a handful of counts. The chain carries TRBV7-8 and TRBJ1-6; D is undetermined. Trimming stripped 5 bases from V and 0 bases from J, with 17 bases between. Germline V gene data show CDR1 as SGHVS and CDR2 as FQNEAQ. The CDR3 has 18 amino acids. The CDR3 DNA sequence: TGTGCCAGCAGCGCCGCAGGAGCCTCTAGCTCCTATAATTCACCCCTCCACTTT. Its translation is CASSAAGASSSYNSPLHF. The entire variable domain, with the rest obtained from reference TRBV7-8 and TRBJ1-6, is as follows: GAGVSQSPRYKVAKRGQDVALRCDPISGHVSLFWYQQALGQGPEFLTYFQNEAQLDKSGLPSDRFFAERPEGSVSTLKIQRTQQEDSAVYLCASSAAGASSSYNSPLHFGNGTRLTVT.

This chain links TRBV15 with TRBJ1-5; D not resolved. The V end lost 0 bases, the J end lost 4 bases, and 10 bases lay between the germline ends. Germline CDR1 reads LNHNV; CDR2 reads YYDKDF (reference sequence). The CDR3 has 15 amino acids. CDR3 sequence (DNA): TGTGCCACCAGCAGAGATTACGGGGAAAATCAGCCCCAGCATTTT. This encodes CATSRDYGENQPQHF.

V gene TRBV29-1 combines with J gene TRBJ2-7, with D perhaps TRBD1 (5 bases). V lost 7 bases and J 1 base, leaving 11 bases between the germline ends. The CDR3 runs to 12 residues. The germline V gene has CDR1 SQVTM and CDR2 ANQGSEA. This chain's CDR3 is CSGSTASYEQYF. CDR3 sequence (DNA): TGCAGCGGATCGACAGCTTCCTACGAGCAGTACTTC.

This sequence joins TRBV5-1 and TRBJ2-5; no clear D gene. Trimming removed 4 bases from V and 1 base from J, with 11 bases in between. In germline, CDR1 is SGHRS, CDR2 YFSETQ. There are 14 residues in the CDR3. CDR3 loop: CASSPQTAQETQYF. The CDR3, as DNA: TGCGCCAGCAGCCCGCAAACTGCCCAAGAGACCCAGTACTTC.

This clone was counted once. Other DNA variants within this sample encode the same CDR3. The chain uses TRBV20-1 and TRBJ1-1; a weak D match, TRBD1 (5 bases). The CDR3 contains 11 residues. Per the germline V gene, CDR1 is DFQATT and CDR2 is SNEGSKA (reference sequence). Between the trimmed V and J ends, which lost 3 bases and 5 bases, there was a span of 7 bases. In DNA, the CDR3 is TGCAGTGCTAGCGGGGGGACTGAAGCTTTCTTT. It specifies CSASGGTEAFF.